This T cell receptor beta chain appears in the sequencing data of a study of shared clonotypes between healthy human individuals. TCRdb keeps only in-frame clones here, not all; method: immunoSEQ multiplex PCR. The repertoire holds about 1.1 million clones, with approximately 77% as singletons. A remark on this clone: What it recognizes is unknown.

Germline V gene sequence: CDR1 SGHRS, CDR2 YFSETQ. V shed 0 bases, J shed 1 base, and the junction held 4 bases outside the gene matches. The CDR3 runs to 16 residues. Overall study results and limits: The study generally estimated greater richness for naive than memory subsets.

The chain links TRBV5-1 to TRBJ2-4, with 7 positions matching TRBD1. The TCR originated in a man aged 18-30 years in good health. Some clones in this sample may be carry-over from other donors' samples. The specimen sequenced was memory CD4+ T cells from PBMCs. Subset: CD45RA-negative fraction. The CDR3 spells CASSLATGAAKNIQYF. In DNA form, the CDR3 reads TGCGCCAGCAGCTTGGCCACAGGGGCGGCCAAAAACATTCAGTACTTC. The whole variable domain, filled in from reference TRBV5-1 and TRBJ2-4, reads KAGVTQTPRYLIKTRGQQVTLSCSPISGHRSVSWYQQTPGQGLQFLFEYFSETQRNKGNFPGRFSGRQFSNSRSEMNVSTLELGDSALYLCASSLATGAAKNIQYFGAGTRLSVL.